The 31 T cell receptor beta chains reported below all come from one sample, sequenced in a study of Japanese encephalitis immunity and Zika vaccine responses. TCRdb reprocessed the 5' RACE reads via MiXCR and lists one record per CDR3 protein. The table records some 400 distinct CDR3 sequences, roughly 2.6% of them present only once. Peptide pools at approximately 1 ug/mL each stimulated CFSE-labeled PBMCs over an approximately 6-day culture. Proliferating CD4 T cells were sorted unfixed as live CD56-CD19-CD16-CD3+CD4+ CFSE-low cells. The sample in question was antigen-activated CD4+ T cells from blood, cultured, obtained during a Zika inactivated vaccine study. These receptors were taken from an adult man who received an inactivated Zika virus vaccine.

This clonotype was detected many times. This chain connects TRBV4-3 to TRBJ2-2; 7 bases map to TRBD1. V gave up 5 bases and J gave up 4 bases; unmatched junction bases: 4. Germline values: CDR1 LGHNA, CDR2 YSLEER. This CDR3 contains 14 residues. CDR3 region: CASSTRDSTGELFF. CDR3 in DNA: TGCGCCAGCAGCACCCGGGACAGCACCGGGGAGCTGTTTTTT.

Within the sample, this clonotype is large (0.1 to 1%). CDR3 nucleotide sequence: TGTGCCAGCATTTCCGGGGGGGGTTACGAGCAGTACTTC. Amino acid sequence: CASISGGGYEQYF. The chain is built from TRBV28 and TRBJ2-7, with 8 bases matching TRBD2. Germline V lookup: CDR1 MDHEN, CDR2 SYDVKM. The CDR3 has 13 residues. With V trimmed by 7 bases and J by 4 bases, 6 bases remained unmatched.

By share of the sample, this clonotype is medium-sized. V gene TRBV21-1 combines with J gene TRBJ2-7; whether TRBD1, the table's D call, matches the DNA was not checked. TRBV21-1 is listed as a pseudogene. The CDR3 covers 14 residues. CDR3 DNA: TGTGCCAGCAGCAAGAGGACAGGGTCCTACGAGCAGTACTTC. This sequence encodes CASSKRTGSYEQYF.

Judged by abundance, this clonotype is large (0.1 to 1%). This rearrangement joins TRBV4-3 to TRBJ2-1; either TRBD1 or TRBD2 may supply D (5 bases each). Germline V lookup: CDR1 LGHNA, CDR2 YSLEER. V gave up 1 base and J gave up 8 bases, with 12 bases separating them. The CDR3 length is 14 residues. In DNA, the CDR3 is TGCGCCAGCAGCCAAGTTGGGGACCACGATGAGCAGTTCTTC. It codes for CASSQVGDHDEQFF.

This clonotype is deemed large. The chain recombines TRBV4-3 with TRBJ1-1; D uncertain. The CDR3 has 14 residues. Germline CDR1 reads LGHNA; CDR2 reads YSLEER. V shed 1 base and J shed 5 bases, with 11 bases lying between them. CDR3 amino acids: CASSQVRGSTEAFF. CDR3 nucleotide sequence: TGCGCCAGCAGCCAAGTTCGGGGTTCGACTGAAGCTTTCTTT.

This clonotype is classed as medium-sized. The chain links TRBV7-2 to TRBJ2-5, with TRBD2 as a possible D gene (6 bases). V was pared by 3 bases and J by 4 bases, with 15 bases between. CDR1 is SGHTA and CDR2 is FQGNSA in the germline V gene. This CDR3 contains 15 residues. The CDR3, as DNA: TGTGCCAGCAGCTTTGGCGGGGCGGGCCGAGAGACCCAGTACTTC. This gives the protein CASSFGGAGRETQYF.

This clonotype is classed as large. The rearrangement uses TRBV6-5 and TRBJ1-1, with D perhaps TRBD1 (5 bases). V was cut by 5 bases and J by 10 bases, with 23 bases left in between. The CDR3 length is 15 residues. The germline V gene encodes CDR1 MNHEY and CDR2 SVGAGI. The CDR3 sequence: CASSHGGSGSRGAFF. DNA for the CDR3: TGTGCCAGCAGTCACGGGGGGTCGGGTTCACGCGGAGCTTTCTTT.

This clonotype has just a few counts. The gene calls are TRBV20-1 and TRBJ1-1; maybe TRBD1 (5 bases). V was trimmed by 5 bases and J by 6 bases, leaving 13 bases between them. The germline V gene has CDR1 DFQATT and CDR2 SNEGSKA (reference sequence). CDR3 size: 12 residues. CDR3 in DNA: TGCAGTGCTTCTCGACAGATTCCTGAAGCTTTCTTT. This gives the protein CSASRQIPEAFF.

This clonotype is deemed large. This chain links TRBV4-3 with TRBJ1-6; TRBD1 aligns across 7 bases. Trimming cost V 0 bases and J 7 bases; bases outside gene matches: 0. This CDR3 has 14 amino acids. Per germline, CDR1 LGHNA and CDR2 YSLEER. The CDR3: CASSQEGGNSPLHF. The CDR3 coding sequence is TGCGCCAGCAGCCAAGAAGGGGGCAATTCACCCCTCCACTTT.

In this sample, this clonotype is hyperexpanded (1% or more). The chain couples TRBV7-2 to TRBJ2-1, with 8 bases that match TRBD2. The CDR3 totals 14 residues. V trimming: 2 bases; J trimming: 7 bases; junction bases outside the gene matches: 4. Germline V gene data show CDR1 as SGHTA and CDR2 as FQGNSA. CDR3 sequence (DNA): TGTGCCAGCAGCTTACGGGTAGCGGGGAATGAGCAGTTCTTC. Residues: CASSLRVAGNEQFF.

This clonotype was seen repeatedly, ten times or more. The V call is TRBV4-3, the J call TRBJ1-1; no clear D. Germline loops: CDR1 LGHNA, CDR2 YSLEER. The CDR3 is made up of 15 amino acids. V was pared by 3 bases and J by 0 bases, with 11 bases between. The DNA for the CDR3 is TGCGCCAGCAGCCACACGGACCGACTGAACACTGAAGCTTTCTTT. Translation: CASSHTDRLNTEAFF.

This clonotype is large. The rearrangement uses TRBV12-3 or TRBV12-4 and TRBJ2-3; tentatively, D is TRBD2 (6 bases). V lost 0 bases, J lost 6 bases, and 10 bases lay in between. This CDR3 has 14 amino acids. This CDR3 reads CASSLAPRGDTQYF. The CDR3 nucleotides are TGTGCCAGCAGTTTAGCCCCCCGGGGGGATACGCAGTATTTT.

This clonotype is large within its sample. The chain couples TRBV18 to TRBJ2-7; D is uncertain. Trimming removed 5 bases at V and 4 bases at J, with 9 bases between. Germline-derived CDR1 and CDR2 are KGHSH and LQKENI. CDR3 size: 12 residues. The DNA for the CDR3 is TGTGCCAGCTCATTCAAGGGTTACGAGCAGTACGTC. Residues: CASSFKGYEQYV.

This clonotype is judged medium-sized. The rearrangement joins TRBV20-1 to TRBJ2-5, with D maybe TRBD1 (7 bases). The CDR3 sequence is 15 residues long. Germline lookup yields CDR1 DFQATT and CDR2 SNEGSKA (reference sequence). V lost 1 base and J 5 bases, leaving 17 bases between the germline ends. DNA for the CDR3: TGCAGTGCTAGAGCGGGGGCAGGGGGACGCGAGACCCAGTACTTC. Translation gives CSARAGAGGRETQYF.

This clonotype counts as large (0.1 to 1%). The CDR3 is CASSVEGRSTDTQYF. The CDR3 region has the DNA TGTGCCAGCAGCGTAGAAGGACGGAGCACAGATACGCAGTATTTT. V and J are TRBV9 and TRBJ2-3; D is undetermined. V gave up 0 bases and J gave up 0 bases, with 8 bases separating them. The CDR3 spans 15 residues. The V gene's germline CDR1 is SGDLS and CDR2 YYNGEE. Full variable domain (outside the CDR3, taken from reference TRBV9 and TRBJ2-3): DSGVTQTPKHLITATGQRVTLRCSPRSGDLSVYWYQQSLDQGLQFLIQYYNGEERAKGNILERFSAQQFPDLHSELNLSSLELGDSALYFCASSVEGRSTDTQYFGPGTRLTVL.

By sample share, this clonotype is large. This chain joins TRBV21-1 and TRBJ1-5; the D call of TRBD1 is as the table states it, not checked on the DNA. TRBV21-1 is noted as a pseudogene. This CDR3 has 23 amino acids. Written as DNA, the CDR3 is TGTGCCAGCAGCAAATTCCAGACCACGATTGTTCAACGATTCCCGGCGCGCGGTCAGCCCCAGCATTTT. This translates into CASSKFQTTIVQRFPARGQPQHF.

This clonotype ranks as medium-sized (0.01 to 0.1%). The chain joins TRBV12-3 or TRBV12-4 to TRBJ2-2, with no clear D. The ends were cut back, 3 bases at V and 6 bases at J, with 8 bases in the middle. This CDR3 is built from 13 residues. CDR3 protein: CASSLLESGELFF. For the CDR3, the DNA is TGTGCCAGCAGTTTGTTGGAGTCCGGGGAGCTGTTTTTT.

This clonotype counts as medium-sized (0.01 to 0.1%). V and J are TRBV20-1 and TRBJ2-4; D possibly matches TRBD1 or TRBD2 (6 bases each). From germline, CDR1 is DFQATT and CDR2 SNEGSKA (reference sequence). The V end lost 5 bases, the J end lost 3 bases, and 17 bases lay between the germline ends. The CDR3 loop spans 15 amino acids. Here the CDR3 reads CSAPVGRGRKNIQYF. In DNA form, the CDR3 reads TGCAGTGCTCCCGTAGGACGGGGGCGCAAAAACATTCAGTACTTC.

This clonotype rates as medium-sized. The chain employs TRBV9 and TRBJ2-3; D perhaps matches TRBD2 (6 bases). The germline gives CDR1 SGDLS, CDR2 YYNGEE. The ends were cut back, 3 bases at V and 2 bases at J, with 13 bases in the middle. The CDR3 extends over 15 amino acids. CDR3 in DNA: TGTGCCAGCAGCGGTGCGGGGACGGACACAGATACGCAGTATTTT. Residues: CASSGAGTDTDTQYF.

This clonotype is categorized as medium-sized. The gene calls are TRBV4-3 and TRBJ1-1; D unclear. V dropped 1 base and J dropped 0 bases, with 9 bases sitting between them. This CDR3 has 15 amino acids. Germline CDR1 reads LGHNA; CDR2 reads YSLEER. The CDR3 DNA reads TGCGCCAGCAGCCAAGCCCTAACCATGAACACTGAAGCTTTCTTT. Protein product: CASSQALTMNTEAFF.

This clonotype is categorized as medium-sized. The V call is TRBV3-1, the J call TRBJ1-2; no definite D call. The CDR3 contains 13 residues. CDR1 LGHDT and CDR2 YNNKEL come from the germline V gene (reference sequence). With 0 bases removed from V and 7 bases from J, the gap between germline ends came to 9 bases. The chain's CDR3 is CASSQEAWGGYTF. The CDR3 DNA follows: TGTGCCAGCAGCCAAGAAGCATGGGGTGGCTACACCTTC. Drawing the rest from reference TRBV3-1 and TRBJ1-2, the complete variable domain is DTAVSQTPKYLVTQMGNDKSIKCEQNLGHDTMYWYKQDSKKFLKIMFSYNNKELIINETVPNRFSPKSPDKAHLNLHINSLELGDSAVYFCASSQEAWGGYTFGSGTRLTVV.

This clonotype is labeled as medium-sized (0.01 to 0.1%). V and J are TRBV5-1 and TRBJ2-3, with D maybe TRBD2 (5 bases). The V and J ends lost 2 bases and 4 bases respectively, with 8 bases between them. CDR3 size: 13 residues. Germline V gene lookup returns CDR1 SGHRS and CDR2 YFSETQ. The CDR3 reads CASSFFGADTQYF. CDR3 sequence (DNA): TGCGCCAGCAGCTTTTTCGGGGCAGATACGCAGTATTTT. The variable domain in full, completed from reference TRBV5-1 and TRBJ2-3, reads KAGVTQTPRYLIKTRGQQVTLSCSPISGHRSVSWYQQTPGQGLQFLFEYFSETQRNKGNFPGRFSGRQFSNSRSEMNVSTLELGDSALYLCASSFFGADTQYFGPGTRLTVL.

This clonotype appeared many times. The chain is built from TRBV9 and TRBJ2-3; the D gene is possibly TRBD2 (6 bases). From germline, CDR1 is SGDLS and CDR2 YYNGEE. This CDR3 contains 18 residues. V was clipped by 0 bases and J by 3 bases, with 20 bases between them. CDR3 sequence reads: CASSVGDFGASWTDTQYF. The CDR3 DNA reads TGTGCCAGCAGCGTAGGGGACTTCGGAGCATCATGGACAGATACGCAGTATTTT.

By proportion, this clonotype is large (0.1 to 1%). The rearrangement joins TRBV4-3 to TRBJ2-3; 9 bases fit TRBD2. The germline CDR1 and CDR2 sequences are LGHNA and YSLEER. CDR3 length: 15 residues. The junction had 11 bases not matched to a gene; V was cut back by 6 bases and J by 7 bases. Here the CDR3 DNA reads TGCGCCAGCAGTCTACTCGGACTAGCGAGGAATACGCAGTATTTT. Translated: CASSLLGLARNTQYF.

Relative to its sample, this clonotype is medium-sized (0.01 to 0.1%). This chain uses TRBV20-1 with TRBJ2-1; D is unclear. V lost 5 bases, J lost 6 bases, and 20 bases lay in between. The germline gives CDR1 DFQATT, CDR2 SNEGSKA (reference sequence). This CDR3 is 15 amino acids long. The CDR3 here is CSAPPRSDPGNEQFF. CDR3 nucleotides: TGCAGTGCTCCCCCGAGGTCCGATCCTGGCAATGAGCAGTTCTTC.

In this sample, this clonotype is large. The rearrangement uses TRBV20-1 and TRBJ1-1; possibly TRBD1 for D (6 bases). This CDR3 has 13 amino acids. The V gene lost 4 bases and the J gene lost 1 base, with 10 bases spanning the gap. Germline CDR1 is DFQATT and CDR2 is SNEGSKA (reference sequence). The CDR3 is CSAIDRWNTEAFF. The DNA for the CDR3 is TGCAGTGCTATCGACAGGTGGAACACTGAAGCTTTCTTT.

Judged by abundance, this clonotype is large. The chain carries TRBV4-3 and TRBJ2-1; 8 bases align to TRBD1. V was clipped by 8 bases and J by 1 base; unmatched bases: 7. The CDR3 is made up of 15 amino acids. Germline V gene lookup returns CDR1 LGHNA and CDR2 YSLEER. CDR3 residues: CASGTGGESYNEQFF. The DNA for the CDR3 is TGCGCCAGCGGGACAGGCGGAGAATCCTACAATGAGCAGTTCTTC.

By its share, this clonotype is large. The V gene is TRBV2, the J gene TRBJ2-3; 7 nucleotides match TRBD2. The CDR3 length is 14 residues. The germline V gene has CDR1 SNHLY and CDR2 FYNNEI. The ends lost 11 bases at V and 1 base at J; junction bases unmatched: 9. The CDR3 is CAGVGRGGTDTQYF. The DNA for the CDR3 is TGTGCCGGAGTGGGTCGGGGGGGCACAGATACGCAGTATTTT.

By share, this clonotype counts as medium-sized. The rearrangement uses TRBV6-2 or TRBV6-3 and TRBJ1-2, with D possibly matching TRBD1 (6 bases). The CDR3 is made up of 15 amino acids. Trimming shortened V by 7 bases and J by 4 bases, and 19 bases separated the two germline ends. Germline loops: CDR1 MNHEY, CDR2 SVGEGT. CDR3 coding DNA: TGTGCCAGCACTCCGCCGGGGGTCAGGGGCTATGGCTACACCTTC. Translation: CASTPPGVRGYGYTF.

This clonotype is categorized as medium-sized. This CDR3 is CASSLMAGPQYF. In DNA, the CDR3 is TGTGCCAGCAGCTTAATGGCAGGCCCGCAGTATTTT. The chain couples TRBV7-2 to TRBJ2-3; D unclear. There are 12 residues in the CDR3. Trimming removed 2 bases from V and 10 bases from J, with 10 bases in between. The germline V gene encodes CDR1 SGHTA and CDR2 FQGNSA.

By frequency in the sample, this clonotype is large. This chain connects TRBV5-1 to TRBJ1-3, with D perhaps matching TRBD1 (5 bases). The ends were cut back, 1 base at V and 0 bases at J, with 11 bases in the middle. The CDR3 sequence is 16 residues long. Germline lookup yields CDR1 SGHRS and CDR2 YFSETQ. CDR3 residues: CASSLSGIDSGNTIYF. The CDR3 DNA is TGCGCCAGCAGCTTGTCAGGGATCGACTCTGGAAACACCATATATTTT.